Sequencing of this TCR beta chain was carried out in a study of T cell responses to AZD1222 COVID-19 vaccine. Study outcomes and limitations: Unmutated variant regions are reportedly the target of nearly half of TCRs that are spike-specific. Distributed over spike, vaccine-associated CD4 TCRs predominated at 160-218 and 743-854. Seropositivity was recorded at baseline in only six AZD1222 recipients.

The data were produced by immunoSEQ multiplex PCR, yet TCRdb's version contains in-frame clones alone and is incomplete. The table records about 100,000 clones, about 92% of them present only once. From germline, CDR1 is SGHKS and CDR2 YYEKEE (reference sequence). The CDR3 extends over 15 amino acids. The V segment lost 5 bases and the J segment 3 bases; nucleotides outside the gene matches: 7. With regard to this clone: What it binds is not known.

The origin of this receptor is an adult who received the AZD1222 COVID-19 vaccine. The starting material was peripheral blood, obtained 28 days after the second AZD1222 dose. The chain is built from TRBV5-5 and TRBJ1-5; 8 nucleotides match TRBD1. The CDR3 DNA reads TGTGCCAGCAGTGTGACAGGGGCGATCAATCAGCCCCAGCATTTT. Its translation: CASSVTGAINQPQHF.